Listed here are 18 T cell receptor beta chains from one sample, sequenced in a study of blood T cell repertoires in COVID-19. Sequencing used immunoSEQ multiplex PCR; TCRdb keeps in-frame clones, though not all of them. The table lists 110,000 or so clones, 70% to 80% of them singletons, with around 2.3% in the top ten. The sequencing input was peripheral blood. The receptor set was obtained from a man in his fifties with acute or convalescent COVID-19.

Of note for this clone: At one end, the junction sequence differs from germline, possibly due to a read error. The rearrangement uses TRBV27 and TRBJ1-4; no definite D call. CDR1 MNHEY and CDR2 SMNVEV come from the germline V gene (reference sequence). This CDR3 contains 20 residues. The CDR3 coding sequence is TGTGCCAGCAGTTTATCGAGGGCTTCCCTCCTGGCCCCAACTAATGAAAAGCTGTTTTTT. Its protein product is CASSLSRASLLAPTNEKLFF.

This clone appeared once. The rearrangement links TRBV30 to TRBJ2-7; 9 bases match TRBD1. The length of the CDR3 is 14 residues. Trimming cost V 4 bases and J 3 bases; bases outside gene matches: 7. Germline values: CDR1 GTSNPN, CDR2 SVGIG (reference sequence). CDR3: CAWKGQGNGYEQYF. CDR3 sequence (DNA): TGTGCCTGGAAAGGACAGGGGAACGGCTACGAGCAGTACTTC.

The sample holds a few counts of this clone. The rearrangement uses TRBV19 and TRBJ2-7; D is possibly TRBD2 (5 bases). V dropped 4 bases and J dropped 4 bases, with 11 bases sitting between them. The V gene's germline CDR1 is LNHDA and CDR2 SQIVND (reference sequence). The CDR3 totals 13 residues. CDR3 sequence: CASSKGRGYEQYF. CDR3 DNA: TGTGCCAGTAGTAAGGGCCGCGGGTACGAGCAGTACTTC.

The chain recombines TRBV12-2 with TRBJ2-7; the D segment call TRBD1 is taken from the table without a DNA check. TRBV12-2 is deemed a pseudogene. The length of the CDR3 is 16 residues. The CDR3 DNA sequence: TGTGCAAGCCCTACTGAGGCAGGGTTGACTCCATACGAGCAGTACTTC. It is translated as CASPTEAGLTPYEQYF.

Here the CDR3 reads CASSWSGTSEQFF. CDR3 nucleotides: TGTGCCAGCAGCTGGTCCGGGACAAGCGAGCAGTTCTTC. The chain links TRBV12-3 or TRBV12-4 to TRBJ2-1, with D perhaps matching TRBD1 (6 bases). CDR3 length: 13 amino acids. V shed 6 bases and J shed 10 bases, with 16 bases lying between them.

In the case of this clone: A much larger clonotype is one base distant, so this may be a read error. This sample also contains other DNA sequences that code for the same CDR3. V is TRBV5-5 and J is TRBJ2-7; 8 positions match TRBD1. Unmatched junction bases numbered 5, after V lost 3 bases and J lost 3 bases. CDR1 and CDR2 (germline): SGHKS, YYEKEE (reference sequence). The CDR3 covers 14 residues. DNA for the CDR3: TGTGCCAGCAGCTCGGGACAGGCGAACTACGAGCAGTACTTC. This gives the protein CASSSGQANYEQYF. The full variable domain, its missing parts supplied by reference TRBV5-5 and TRBJ2-7, is DAGVTQSPTHLIKTRGQQVTLRCSPISGHKSVSWYQQVLGQGPQFIFQYYEKEERGRGNFPDRFSARQFPNYSSELNVNALLLGDSALYLCASSSGQANYEQYFGPGTRLTVT.

The chain uses TRBV7-2 and TRBJ2-7; weak D call: TRBD2 (7 bases). V dropped 0 bases and J dropped 5 bases, with 11 bases sitting between them. The CDR3 is made up of 14 amino acids. The V gene's germline CDR1 is SGHTA and CDR2 FQGNSA. The CDR3 sequence is CASSLASGGHEQYF. In nucleotides, the CDR3 is TGTGCCAGCAGCTTAGCGTCGGGGGGCCACGAGCAGTACTTC.

This chain uses TRBV28 with TRBJ1-2, with 7 bases that match TRBD1. This CDR3 contains 14 residues. The ends lost 8 bases at V and 8 bases at J; junction bases unmatched: 14. Germline V lookup: CDR1 MDHEN, CDR2 SYDVKM. This CDR3 is CASCWDSNTEGYTF. The CDR3 DNA reads TGTGCCAGCTGCTGGGACAGTAATACGGAAGGCTACACCTTC.

The chain links TRBV21-1 to TRBJ2-3; TRBD2, as called in the table, went unchecked against the DNA. TRBV21-1 is termed a pseudogene. This CDR3 contains 18 residues. The DNA for the CDR3 is TGTGCCAGCAGCCCGCTAGCGGGAGCATTCAGCAGGACAGATACGCAGTATTTT. Translated: CASSPLAGAFSRTDTQYF.

The chain uses TRBV6-6 and TRBJ2-7; 7 bases line up with TRBD1. Germline CDR1 MNHNY, CDR2 SVGAGI (reference sequence). This CDR3 has 15 residues. Unmatched junction bases numbered 9, after V lost 3 bases and J lost 4 bases. CDR3 nucleotides: TGTGCCAGCAGTTATAGAACAGGGGCGCAATACGAGCAGTACTTC. Its protein is CASSYRTGAQYEQYF.

This clone was seen once. V is TRBV6-5 and J is TRBJ2-1, with D possibly being TRBD1 (6 bases). CDR1 is MNHEY, CDR2 SVGAGI, per germline. The length of the CDR3 is 15 residues. The V gene lost 0 bases and the J gene lost 4 bases, with 10 bases spanning the gap. This CDR3 is CASSYSEQGYNEQFF. For the CDR3, the DNA is TGTGCCAGCAGTTACTCTGAGCAGGGGTACAATGAGCAGTTCTTC.

The chain uses TRBV15 and TRBJ1-1; D is ambiguous. The CDR3 covers 17 residues. With 2 bases removed from V and 1 base from J, the gap between germline ends came to 17 bases. The germline V gene encodes CDR1 LNHNV and CDR2 YYDKDF (reference sequence). CDR3 coding DNA: TGTGCCACCAGCAGATTTATCGGACTGATTGCGAACACTGAAGCTTTCTTT. Its protein product is CATSRFIGLIANTEAFF.

This chain connects TRBV19 to TRBJ2-1; the match to TRBD2 covers 9 bases. Germline CDR1 is LNHDA and CDR2 is SQIVND (reference sequence). CDR3 length equals 14 residues. V lost 7 bases, J lost 10 bases, and 11 bases stayed unmatched. CDR3: CASKADSGRNEQFF. The CDR3 nucleotides are TGTGCCAGTAAGGCCGATAGCGGGAGAAACGAGCAGTTCTTC. The complete variable domain, with remaining parts taken from reference TRBV19 and TRBJ2-1, reads DGGITQSPKYLFRKEGQNVTLSCEQNLNHDAMYWYRQDPGQGLRLIYYSQIVNDFQKGDIAEGYSVSREKKESFPLTVTSAQKNPTAFYLCASKADSGRNEQFFGPGTRLTVL.

The chain recombines TRBV19 with TRBJ1-5, with TRBD1 as a possible D gene (6 bases). Germline CDR1 is LNHDA and CDR2 is SQIVND (reference sequence). The CDR3 has 16 residues. V lost 7 bases and J 0 bases, leaving 16 bases between the germline ends. CDR3 nucleotides: TGTGCCAGTACCCACTTGACCAGGGGTAGCAATCAGCCCCAGCATTTT. This sequence encodes CASTHLTRGSNQPQHF.

Only a few counts were recorded for this clone. The rearrangement uses TRBV3-1 (or the pseudogene TRBV3-2) and TRBJ1-6; 9 nucleotides match TRBD1. Germline V lookup: CDR1 LGHDT, CDR2 YNNKEL (reference sequence). The CDR3 sequence is 15 residues long. Trimming took 1 base from V and 10 from J; bases not matched to a gene: 5. The CDR3 is CASSQVTGGDSPLHF. CDR3 bases: TGTGCCAGCAGCCAAGTGACAGGGGGTGACTCACCCCTCCACTTT.

The rearrangement uses TRBV25-1 and TRBJ2-1, with TRBD2 matching 7 bases. CDR1 is MGHDK and CDR2 is SYGVNS in the germline V gene. Trimming cost V 0 bases and J 2 bases; bases outside gene matches: 4. The CDR3 is made up of 16 amino acids. This chain's CDR3 is CASSEYGAGTYNEQFF. In DNA, the CDR3 is TGTGCCAGCAGTGAATATGGAGCGGGAACCTACAATGAGCAGTTCTTC. Combining the CDR3 with reference TRBV25-1 and TRBJ2-1 gives the whole variable domain EADIYQTPRYLVIGTGKKITLECSQTMGHDKMYWYQQDPGMELHLIHYSYGVNSTEKGDLSSESTVSRIRTEHFPLTLESARPSHTSQYLCASSEYGAGTYNEQFFGPGTRLTVL.

The rearrangement uses TRBV24-1 and TRBJ2-3, with 8 bases that match TRBD2. This CDR3 comprises 15 residues. Germline lookup yields CDR1 KGHDR and CDR2 SFDVKD. J gave up 2 bases and V 7 bases, and 7 bases lay outside the gene matches. CDR3: CATRSGGRITDTQYF. CDR3 DNA: TGTGCCACCAGGAGCGGGGGCCGTATCACAGATACGCAGTATTTT.

V and J are TRBV7-8 and TRBJ2-3; 9 bases agree with TRBD2. Looked up from germline, CDR1 is SGHVS and CDR2 is FQNEAQ. Unmatched junction bases numbered 9, after V lost 5 bases and J lost 6 bases. The CDR3 consists of 15 residues. CDR3 DNA sequence: TGTGCCAGCAGCCCTGGGGGACTAGCAGGGGATACGCAGTATTTT. Its translation is CASSPGGLAGDTQYF.